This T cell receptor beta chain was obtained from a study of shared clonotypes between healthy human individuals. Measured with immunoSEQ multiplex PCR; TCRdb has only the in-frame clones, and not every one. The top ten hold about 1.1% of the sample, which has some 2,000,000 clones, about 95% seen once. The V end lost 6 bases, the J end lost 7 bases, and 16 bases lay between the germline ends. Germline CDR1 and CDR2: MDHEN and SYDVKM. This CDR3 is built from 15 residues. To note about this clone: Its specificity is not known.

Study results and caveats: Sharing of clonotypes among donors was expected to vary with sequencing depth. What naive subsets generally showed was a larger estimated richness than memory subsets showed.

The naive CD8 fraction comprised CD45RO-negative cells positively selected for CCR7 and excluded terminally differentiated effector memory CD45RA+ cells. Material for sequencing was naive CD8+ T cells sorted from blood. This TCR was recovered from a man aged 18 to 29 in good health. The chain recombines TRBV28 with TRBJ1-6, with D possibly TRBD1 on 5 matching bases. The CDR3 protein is CASSQGVGANSPLHF. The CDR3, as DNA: TGTGCCAGCAGCCAAGGGGTAGGGGCGAATTCACCCCTCCACTTT.